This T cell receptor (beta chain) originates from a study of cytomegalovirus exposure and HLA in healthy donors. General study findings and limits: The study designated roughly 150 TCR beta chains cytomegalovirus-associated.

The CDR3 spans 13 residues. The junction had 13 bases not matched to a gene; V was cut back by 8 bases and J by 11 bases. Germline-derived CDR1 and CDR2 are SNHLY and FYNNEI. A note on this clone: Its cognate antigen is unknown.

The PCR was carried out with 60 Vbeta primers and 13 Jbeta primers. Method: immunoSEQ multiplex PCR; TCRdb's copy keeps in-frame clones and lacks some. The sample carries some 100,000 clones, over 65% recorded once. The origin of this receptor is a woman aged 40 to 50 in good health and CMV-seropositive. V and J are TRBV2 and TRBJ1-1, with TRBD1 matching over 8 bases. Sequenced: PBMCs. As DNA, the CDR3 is TGTGCCAGCTATAGGACAGGGCCCGCATGGGCTTTCTTT. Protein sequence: CASYRTGPAWAFF. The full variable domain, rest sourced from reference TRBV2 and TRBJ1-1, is EPEVTQTPSHQVTQMGQEVILRCVPISNHLYFYWYRQILGQKVEFLVSFYNNEISEKSEIFDDQFSVERPDGSNFTLKIRSTKLEDSAMYFCASYRTGPAWAFFGQGTRLTVV.